This TCR beta chain was documented in a study of spatial heterogeneity in lung cancer. Study observations and caveats: Counts of expanded intratumoral alpha and beta TCRs tracked tumor mutation counts.

TCRdb re-derived calls from the 5' RACE reads in MiXCR, one entry per CDR3 protein. The sample lists 5,000 to 6,000 distinct CDR3 sequences, about an eighth seen once, with roughly 15% in the top ten. In this sample, this clonotype is medium-sized. Antigen specificity is unknown. The CDR3 consists of 14 residues. CDR1 is SQVTM, CDR2 ANQGSEA, per germline. Trimming at V came to 7 bases and at J to 5 bases, leaving 10 bases not matched to a gene. Time point noted: sample taken at primary tumor resection. The TCR was taken from a female donor with early-stage non-small cell lung cancer. V is TRBV29-1 and J is TRBJ2-5; 10 nucleotides line up with TRBD2. Source: lung tumor tissue, taken at surgery. CDR3 protein: CSAAPAGGSETQYF. The CDR3 region has the DNA TGCAGCGCGGCGCCAGCGGGAGGGTCGGAGACCCAGTACTTC.